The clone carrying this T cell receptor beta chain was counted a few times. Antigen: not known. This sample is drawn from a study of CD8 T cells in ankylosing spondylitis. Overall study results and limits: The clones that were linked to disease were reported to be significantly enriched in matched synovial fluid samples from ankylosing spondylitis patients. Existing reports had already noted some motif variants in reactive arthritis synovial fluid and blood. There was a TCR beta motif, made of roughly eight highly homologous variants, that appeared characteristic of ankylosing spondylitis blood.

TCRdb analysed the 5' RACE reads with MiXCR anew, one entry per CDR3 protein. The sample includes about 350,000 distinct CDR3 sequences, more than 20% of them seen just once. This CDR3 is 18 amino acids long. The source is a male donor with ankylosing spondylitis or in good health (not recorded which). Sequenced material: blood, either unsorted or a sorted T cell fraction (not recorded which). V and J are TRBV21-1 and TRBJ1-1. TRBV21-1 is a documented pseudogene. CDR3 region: CASSKARAGRSANTEAFF. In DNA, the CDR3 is TGTGCCAGCAGCAAAGCCCGGGCTGGGAGGAGCGCGAACACTGAAGCTTTCTTT.